The 12 T cell receptor beta chains listed next were all sequenced from one sample in a study of control samples from healthy donors and cancer patients. Profiled with immunoSEQ multiplex PCR; TCRdb holds only in-frame clones, not every one. The sample lists tens of thousands of clones; roughly 84% were seen once. The sequenced material came from PBMCs. These receptors came from a woman aged 45-65 years with lung cancer.

This chain connects TRBV12-3 or TRBV12-4 to TRBJ1-1, with a weak D call TRBD1 (6 bases). The CDR3 is made up of 13 amino acids. V lost 11 bases and J lost 1, with 14 bases in between. In nucleotides, the CDR3 is TGTGCCGGAGGCAGGGGTTCGAACACTGAAGCTTTCTTT. It yields the protein CAGGRGSNTEAFF.

This clone has just a few counts. The rearrangement uses TRBV19 and TRBJ1-5; 9 nucleotides agree with TRBD1. The V gene's germline CDR1 is LNHDA and CDR2 SQIVND (reference sequence). V shed 8 bases, J shed 1 base, and the junction held 3 bases outside the gene matches. The CDR3 consists of 14 residues. CDR3 in amino acids: CASGQGFSNQPQHF. For the CDR3, the DNA is TGTGCCAGTGGACAGGGGTTCAGCAATCAGCCCCAGCATTTT. The complete variable domain, with remaining parts taken from reference TRBV19 and TRBJ1-5, reads DGGITQSPKYLFRKEGQNVTLSCEQNLNHDAMYWYRQDPGQGLRLIYYSQIVNDFQKGDIAEGYSVSREKKESFPLTVTSAQKNPTAFYLCASGQGFSNQPQHFGDGTRLSIL.

CDR3 amino acids: CASSRMEGSYEQYF. DNA for the CDR3: TGTGCCAGCTCTCGAATGGAGGGTTCCTACGAGCAGTACTTC. J is TRBJ2-7 and V is TRBV6-5; D might be TRBD2 (6 bases). The germline CDR1 and CDR2 sequences are MNHEY and SVGAGI. The CDR3 sequence is 14 residues long. Trimming shortened V by 8 bases and J by 1 base, and 15 bases separated the two germline ends.

This clone was seen just once. A read error may produce the germline difference seen at one junction end. The V and J genes are TRBV24-1 and TRBJ1-2; D uncertain. There are 12 residues in the CDR3. In germline, CDR1 is KGHDR, CDR2 SFDVKD. This CDR3 is CATSDFNDGYTF. CDR3 DNA: TGTGCCACCAGTGATTTTAACGATGGCTACACCTTC.

The genes are TRBV7-9 and TRBJ2-1, with TRBD2 identical over 7 bases. Per germline, CDR1 SEHNR and CDR2 FQNEAQ (reference sequence). The CDR3 runs 17 residues. With 1 base clipped from V and 6 bases from J, the junction kept 12 bases outside the gene matches. CDR3 in DNA: TGTGCCAGCAGCTTAGATATCGGGGGGTCTCAGGGCAATGAGCAGTTCTTC. It yields the protein CASSLDIGGSQGNEQFF.

The gene calls are TRBV7-2 and TRBJ1-2; no clear D. From germline, CDR1 is SGHTA and CDR2 FQGNSA. CDR3 length: 13 amino acids. The V end lost 5 bases, the J end lost 0 bases, and 7 bases lay between the germline ends. The CDR3 sequence: CASSPGANYGYTF. The CDR3 region has the DNA TGTGCCAGCAGCCCCGGGGCTAACTATGGCTACACCTTC.

The CDR3 region is CASRLTGDEQYF. Here the CDR3 DNA reads TGTGCCAGCAGATTAACAGGGGACGAGCAGTACTTC. The rearrangement joins TRBV2 to TRBJ2-7, with 7 bases lining up with TRBD1. Trimming removed 6 bases from V and 5 bases from J; junction bases left unmatched: 4. This CDR3 region has 12 residues. Germline CDR1 SNHLY, CDR2 FYNNEI.

CDR3: CASSYSGTGATNEKLFF. Written as DNA, the CDR3 is TGTGCCAGCAGTTACTCGGGGACAGGGGCAACTAATGAAAAACTGTTTTTT. This chain links TRBV6-2 or TRBV6-3 with TRBJ1-4; 10 bases align to TRBD1. Trimming at V came to 0 bases and at J to 0 bases, leaving 1 base not matched to a gene. The CDR3 runs to 17 residues. CDR1 is MNHEY and CDR2 is SVGEGT in the germline V gene.

This chain links TRBV6-4 with TRBJ2-1; 10 bases are shared with TRBD2. The CDR3 loop spans 15 amino acids. The germline CDR1 and CDR2 sequences are MRHNA and SNTAGT. The J segment lost 8 bases and the V segment lost 3 bases, leaving 7 bases of the junction unmatched. The CDR3 DNA sequence: TGTGCCAGCAGTGAGCTAGCGGGGGATGTGGATGAGCAGTTCTTC. Translation: CASSELAGDVDEQFF.

DNA of the CDR3: TGTGCCAGCAGTACTACCGGGACAATTAATCAGCCCCAGCATTTT. Translation gives CASSTTGTINQPQHF. This chain links TRBV28 with TRBJ1-5, with D possibly being TRBD1 (6 bases). CDR1 and CDR2 from the germline V gene are MDHEN and SYDVKM. The CDR3 sequence is 15 residues long. The germline V and J ends were trimmed by 5 bases and 4 bases, with 15 bases remaining between them.

The chain couples TRBV28 to TRBJ2-2, with a weak D call TRBD1 (5 bases). Germline lookup yields CDR1 MDHEN and CDR2 SYDVKM. V lost 5 bases, J lost 2 bases, and 15 bases lay in between. The CDR3 totals 16 residues. The CDR3, as DNA: TGTGCCAGCAGTCCCCAGGGTAATAGAAACACCGGGGAGCTGTTTTTT. Encoded protein: CASSPQGNRNTGELFF.

The CDR3 region has the DNA TGTGCCAGCAGCTTGACAATGGGGGGGAGCTACGAGCAGTACTTC. Its translation is CASSLTMGGSYEQYF. The chain links TRBV5-4 to TRBJ2-7, with 7 bases that match TRBD2. Germline lookup yields CDR1 SGHNT and CDR2 YYREEE (reference sequence). J was trimmed by 3 bases and V by 1 base; bases with no gene match: 7. CDR3 length equals 15 residues.